These 17 T cell receptor beta chains share one sample of origin, sequenced in a study of T cell repertoires in cytomegalovirus infection. TCRdb processed the reads anew with MiXCR; each CDR3 protein has one entry. The sample shows 360,000 or so distinct CDR3 sequences, about 35% of them seen only once. These receptors have no known antigen. Source: cultured PBMCs, taken from culture after CMV antigen stimulation. These receptors were obtained from a human donor in good health (CMV status not recorded). Some clones in this sample may be carry-over from other donors' samples.

The chain links TRBV14 to TRBJ2-5; D may be TRBD1 or TRBD2 (6 bases each). Trimming removed 3 bases from V and 6 bases from J, with 11 bases in between. CDR1 is SGHDN, CDR2 FVKESK, per germline. CDR3 length equals 13 residues. The CDR3: CASSQGGAKTQYF. The DNA of the CDR3 is TGTGCCAGCAGCCAGGGGGGCGCAAAGACCCAGTACTTC.

In this sample, this clonotype turned up a few times. This rearrangement joins TRBV6-1 to TRBJ2-7; TRBD2 aligns across 7 bases. Trimming cost V 6 bases and J 5 bases; bases outside gene matches: 16. CDR1 and CDR2 from the germline V gene are MNHNS and SASEGT. This CDR3 region has 16 residues. CDR3 nucleotide sequence: TGTGCCAGCAGCGATGCGACTAGCCAGATCCTAGACGAGCAGTACGTC. This translates into CASSDATSQILDEQYV.

This chain connects TRBV7-2 to TRBJ2-1; TRBD2 agrees at 9 bases. The germline gives CDR1 SGHTA, CDR2 FQGNSA. The CDR3 is made up of 15 amino acids. The trim removed 4 bases at V and 10 bases at J, leaving 11 bases unmatched. The CDR3 DNA reads TGTGCCAGCAGCTCGCGGGAGGGCCTCAGGCTCGAGCAGTTCTTC. Its protein product is CASSSREGLRLEQFF.

The V call is TRBV7-9, the J call TRBJ2-5, with D possibly TRBD1 on 5 matching bases. Trimming pared 1 base from V and 5 bases from J, leaving 14 bases between. The germline gives CDR1 SEHNR, CDR2 FQNEAQ (reference sequence). The CDR3 is 15 amino acids. CDR3 amino acids: CASSLDIRVPETQYF. The CDR3 DNA sequence: TGTGCCAGCAGCTTAGATATCAGGGTCCCCGAGACCCAGTACTTC.

This chain connects TRBV29-1 to TRBJ1-1, with D unresolved. In germline, CDR1 is SQVTM, CDR2 ANQGSEA. The CDR3 is made up of 13 amino acids. Trimming took off 5 bases at V and 0 bases at J, with 10 bases between the two ends. The CDR3 sequence is CSVLRPLNTEAFF. In nucleotides, the CDR3 is TGCAGCGTTCTCCGACCTCTGAACACTGAAGCTTTCTTT.

This clonotype was seen only a few times. This rearrangement joins TRBV4-1 to TRBJ1-3; D is unresolved. Trimming cost V 0 bases and J 7 bases, with 16 bases left between them. Germline V lookup: CDR1 MGHRA, CDR2 YSYEKL. This CDR3 is 16 amino acids long. The CDR3 sequence is CASSQDRWGEWNTIYF. CDR3 coding DNA: TGCGCCAGCAGCCAAGATCGCTGGGGTGAATGGAACACCATATATTTT.

This clonotype was seen a few times. The chain has TRBV27 and TRBJ2-1; D call uncertain. Germline CDR1 and CDR2: MNHEY and SMNVEV (reference sequence). Trimming cost V 5 bases and J 6 bases, with 14 bases left between them. This CDR3 comprises 14 residues. The CDR3 DNA follows: TGTGCCAGCAGTGCACGGACCCCCAGCAATGAGCAGTTCTTC. Its protein is CASSARTPSNEQFF.

The V and J genes are TRBV20-1 and TRBJ2-5, with D maybe TRBD2 (6 bases). Germline CDR1 reads DFQATT; CDR2 reads SNEGSKA (reference sequence). V lost 6 bases and J lost 1, with 21 bases in between. This CDR3 spans 16 amino acids. CDR3: CSATGKRGAAQETQYF. CDR3 in DNA: TGCAGTGCCACCGGAAAGCGCGGGGCAGCCCAAGAGACCCAGTACTTC.

This clonotype turned up a few times. V is TRBV29-1 and J is TRBJ2-1, with 10 bases lining up with TRBD2. From germline, CDR1 is SQVTM and CDR2 ANQGSEA. This CDR3 spans 15 amino acids. Trimming removed 4 bases from V and 6 bases from J; junction bases left unmatched: 9. The CDR3 bases are TGCAGCGTTGTTCGCAGGACTAGCGGCTTCAATGAGCAGTTCTTC. This encodes CSVVRRTSGFNEQFF.

This clonotype has just a few counts. The V call is TRBV6-5, the J call TRBJ2-1; D gene uncertain. V was clipped by 5 bases and J by 8 bases, with 16 bases between them. Germline CDR1 MNHEY, CDR2 SVGAGI. This CDR3 has 14 residues. For the CDR3, the DNA is TGTGCCAGCAGTAGTCCCCGGATTGCAGATGAGCAGTTCTTC. This codes for CASSSPRIADEQFF.

V and J are TRBV12-3 or TRBV12-4 and TRBJ1-1; no clear D gene. V was pared by 7 bases and J by 1 base, with 10 bases between. CDR3 length: 13 amino acids. The CDR3 here is CASTDIWNTEAFF. The DNA for the CDR3 is TGTGCCAGCACCGACATTTGGAACACTGAAGCTTTCTTT.

This clonotype has only a few counts. The rearrangement uses TRBV7-2 and TRBJ2-7; no clear D. This CDR3 contains 14 residues. Germline V gene data show CDR1 as SGHTA and CDR2 as FQGNSA. Trimming cost V 0 bases and J 3 bases, with 9 bases left between them. CDR3 loop: CASSLAMGVYEQYV. CDR3 sequence (DNA): TGTGCCAGCAGCTTAGCGATGGGCGTCTACGAGCAGTACGTC.

The J gene is TRBJ2-1, the V gene TRBV10-3; TRBD2 matches 16 bases. This CDR3 spans 18 amino acids. Germline loops: CDR1 ENHRY, CDR2 SYGVKD. Trimming at V came to 6 bases and at J to 4 bases, leaving 9 bases not matched to a gene. This CDR3 is CAIRPGLAGGPAYNEQFF. Written as DNA, the CDR3 is TGTGCCATCAGGCCGGGACTAGCGGGAGGGCCCGCGTACAATGAGCAGTTCTTC.

This clonotype was counted ten times or more. The V gene is TRBV7-9, the J gene TRBJ1-1, with D unresolved. CDR3 length equals 13 residues. The V end was cut by 5 bases, the J end by 1 base, with 8 bases between. The V gene's germline CDR1 is SEHNR and CDR2 FQNEAQ (reference sequence). The DNA for the CDR3 is TGTGCCAGCAGCCCTCGGCGGAACACTGAAGCTTTCTTT. This encodes CASSPRRNTEAFF.

The gene calls are TRBV6-2 or TRBV6-3 and TRBJ1-1; 9 nucleotides align to TRBD1. The V and J ends lost 0 bases and 1 base, in that order; junction bases with no gene match: 3. The CDR3 is made up of 16 amino acids. Per germline, CDR1 MNHEY and CDR2 SVGEGT. CDR3 sequence (DNA): TGTGCCAGCAGTTACTCGCCGACAGGGGGGAACACTGAAGCTTTCTTT. It translates to CASSYSPTGGNTEAFF.

This clonotype was detected a few times. The chain uses TRBV27 and TRBJ2-2; 11 positions agree with TRBD1. Germline V CDR1 and CDR2: MNHEY, SMNVEV (reference sequence). V was pared by 7 bases and J by 3 bases, with 7 bases of the junction left unmatched. The CDR3 covers 16 residues. The DNA of the CDR3 is TGTGCCAGCAAGACCCTGGGACAGGGGGACACCGGGGAGCTGTTTTTT. Protein product: CASKTLGQGDTGELFF.

The V and J genes are TRBV6-2 or TRBV6-3 and TRBJ2-1; a weak D match, TRBD1 (6 bases). This CDR3 comprises 14 residues. Germline loops: CDR1 MNHEY, CDR2 SVGEGT. V was pared by 2 bases and J by 10 bases, with 15 bases between. The CDR3 here is CASSYTTGSGEQFF. CDR3 DNA sequence: TGTGCCAGCAGTTACACAACAGGGTCAGGAGAGCAGTTCTTC.